Each of the 29 T cell receptor beta chains below was sequenced from the same sample in a study of identical twins. TCRdb re-derived calls from the 5' RACE reads in MiXCR, one entry per CDR3 protein. This table holds more than 650,000 distinct CDR3 sequences, 5.5% to 6.5% found once. What was sequenced was naive T cells sorted from blood. All receptors derive from a man in his late teens or twenties in good health.

This clonotype has only a few counts. The J gene is TRBJ2-7, the V gene TRBV5-1; maybe TRBD1 (5 bases). The CDR3 has 15 amino acids. CDR1 is SGHRS and CDR2 is YFSETQ in the germline V gene. Trimming pared 6 bases from V and 0 bases from J, leaving 16 bases between. This chain's CDR3 is CASTSDTFFSYEQYF. The CDR3 DNA reads as TGCGCCAGCACCTCGGACACCTTTTTCTCCTACGAGCAGTACTTC. The full variable domain, rest sourced from reference TRBV5-1 and TRBJ2-7, is KAGVTQTPRYLIKTRGQQVTLSCSPISGHRSVSWYQQTPGQGLQFLFEYFSETQRNKGNFPGRFSGRQFSNSRSEMNVSTLELGDSALYLCASTSDTFFSYEQYFGPGTRLTVT.

The chain recombines TRBV29-1 with TRBJ2-1, with TRBD2 matching 13 bases. V lost 3 bases to trimming and J lost 7 bases; unmatched junction nucleotides: 6. Germline CDR1 is SQVTM and CDR2 is ANQGSEA. The CDR3 covers 15 residues. In DNA form, the CDR3 reads TGCAGCGTTGAGGGTCCGGGACTAGCGGGAAATGAGCAGTTCTTC. It translates to CSVEGPGLAGNEQFF.

Comments on this clonotype: Germline and junction disagree at one end, which may indicate a read error. The chain's CDR3 is CASSLEVLAGVTDTQYF. The CDR3 region has the DNA TGTGCCAGTAGCTTAGAGGTCCTAGCGGGAGTCACAGATACGCAGTATTTT. V is TRBV7-8 and J is TRBJ2-3, with 10 positions matching TRBD2. Germline V gene lookup returns CDR1 SGHVS and CDR2 FQNEAQ. There are 17 residues in the CDR3.

This clonotype came up a few times. The gene calls are TRBV12-3 or TRBV12-4 and TRBJ2-5; D is possibly TRBD2 (5 bases). CDR3 length: 15 amino acids. V was pared by 7 bases and J by 5 bases, with 20 bases between. In DNA form, the CDR3 reads TGTGCCAGCAACCCGGGGTATCGGCAATCGGAGACCCAGTACTTC. Amino acid sequence: CASNPGYRQSETQYF.

This clonotype was seen a few times. The J gene is TRBJ1-5, the V gene TRBV6-2 or TRBV6-3; D call uncertain. This CDR3 is 13 amino acids long. Germline V CDR1 and CDR2: MNHEY, SVGEGT. V lost 5 bases to trimming and J lost 8 bases, with 13 bases between them. CDR3 nucleotides: TGTGCCAGCAGTCCTGGTTCATTGAAGCCCCAGCATTTT. Translation gives CASSPGSLKPQHF.

This rearrangement joins TRBV7-6 to TRBJ1-3; no reliable D call. Germline lookup yields CDR1 SGHVS and CDR2 FNYEAQ. This CDR3 has 17 residues. Trimming took 0 bases from V and 0 from J, leaving 12 bases between them. The CDR3 DNA sequence: TGTGCCAGCAGCTTAGCGCCCTTGGCTAACTCTGGAAACACCATATATTTT. As protein: CASSLAPLANSGNTIYF.

Ten or more counts support this clonotype. The genes are TRBV20-1 and TRBJ2-1; 9 nucleotides match TRBD2. CDR1 and CDR2 (germline): DFQATT, SNEGSKA (reference sequence). V lost 3 bases to trimming and J lost 7 bases; unmatched junction nucleotides: 4. The CDR3 has 13 amino acids. DNA for the CDR3: TGCAGTGCTAGTGTGACTAGCGGAAATGAGCAGTTCTTC. Its translation is CSASVTSGNEQFF.

The V gene is TRBV7-2, the J gene TRBJ2-5; perhaps TRBD1 as D (5 bases). CDR1 and CDR2 from the germline V gene are SGHTA and FQGNSA. Trimming cost V 1 base and J 9 bases, with 21 bases left between them. CDR3 length equals 16 residues. CDR3 nucleotides: TGTGCCAGCAGCTTAGTAGGCGCGGAACCGCTCAGGGCCCAGTACTTC. Translated, it gives CASSLVGAEPLRAQYF.

This clonotype was counted ten times or more. J is TRBJ2-7 and V is TRBV7-2; 7 bases map to TRBD1. CDR1 and CDR2 (germline): SGHTA, FQGNSA. This CDR3 region has 14 residues. V dropped 3 bases and J dropped 4; count of bases not matched to a gene: 6. In nucleotides, the CDR3 is TGTGCCAGCAGCTTGGGGACAGAGTTGTACGAGCAGTACTTC. Translating it yields CASSLGTELYEQYF.

This clonotype was seen at least ten times. The chain employs TRBV6-2 or TRBV6-3 and TRBJ2-7; 12 bases line up with TRBD2. With 5 bases clipped from V and 3 bases from J, the junction kept 5 bases outside the gene matches. Germline lookup yields CDR1 MNHEY and CDR2 SVGEGT. The CDR3 is 15 residues long. The CDR3 protein is CASSRKTSGSYEQYF. CDR3 DNA: TGTGCCAGCAGTCGTAAGACTAGCGGGAGCTACGAGCAGTACTTC.

This clonotype was found many times. V is TRBV7-2 and J is TRBJ1-5, with D unclear. The CDR3 covers 13 residues. Germline V CDR1 and CDR2: SGHTA, FQGNSA. Trimming took off 2 bases at V and 3 bases at J, with 5 bases between the two ends. CDR3 protein: CASSLQANQPQHF. DNA of the CDR3: TGTGCCAGCAGCTTACAGGCCAATCAGCCCCAGCATTTT.

This clonotype was observed many times. The V and J genes are TRBV5-1 and TRBJ2-3; TRBD1 aligns across 10 bases. The CDR3 totals 15 residues. Trimming took 3 bases from V and 5 from J; bases not matched to a gene: 6. Germline lookup yields CDR1 SGHRS and CDR2 YFSETQ. The CDR3 region is CASSSGTGVEDTQYF. The CDR3 DNA sequence: TGCGCCAGCAGCTCCGGGACAGGGGTGGAAGATACGCAGTATTTT. The full variable domain, rest sourced from reference TRBV5-1 and TRBJ2-3, is KAGVTQTPRYLIKTRGQQVTLSCSPISGHRSVSWYQQTPGQGLQFLFEYFSETQRNKGNFPGRFSGRQFSNSRSEMNVSTLELGDSALYLCASSSGTGVEDTQYFGPGTRLTVL.

This clonotype was counted ten times or more. This sequence joins TRBV7-3 and TRBJ1-1, with D unresolved. Germline V gene data show CDR1 as SGHTA and CDR2 as FQGTGA. The V end lost 6 bases, the J end lost 3 bases, and 11 bases lay between the germline ends. The CDR3 covers 13 residues. The CDR3 DNA sequence: TGTGCCAGCAGACGAAGCCGGGACACTGAAGCTTTCTTT. Translation gives CASRRSRDTEAFF.

This clonotype was seen a few times. The chain combines TRBV5-1 with TRBJ2-3; D gene ambiguous. Germline CDR1 and CDR2: SGHRS and YFSETQ. This CDR3 is built from 12 residues. V dropped 3 bases and J dropped 6 bases, with 8 bases sitting between them. The CDR3 sequence: CASSSASDTQYF. CDR3 coding DNA: TGCGCCAGCAGCTCCGCTTCGGATACGCAGTATTTT.

This clonotype was counted many times. This chain joins TRBV20-1 and TRBJ2-7; TRBD1 might be the D (5 bases). In germline, CDR1 is DFQATT, CDR2 SNEGSKA (reference sequence). Trimming took off 5 bases at V and 3 bases at J, with 8 bases between the two ends. The CDR3 is made up of 11 amino acids. CDR3 amino acids: CSAYQGYEQYF. The CDR3 DNA sequence: TGCAGTGCTTACCAGGGCTACGAGCAGTACTTC.

The V call is TRBV7-2, the J call TRBJ2-7; D uncertain. Germline loops: CDR1 SGHTA, CDR2 FQGNSA. The CDR3 is 14 amino acids. V dropped 2 bases and J dropped 2 bases, with 10 bases sitting between them. The CDR3 DNA sequence: TGTGCCAGCAGCTTACCCCGTAAAACCTACGAGCAGTACTTC. Encoded protein: CASSLPRKTYEQYF.

In this sample, this clonotype turned up many times. The rearrangement joins TRBV12-3 or TRBV12-4 to TRBJ2-2; TRBD1 matches at 8 bases. The CDR3 sequence is 15 residues long. Losses at the gene ends were 1 base for V and 6 bases for J; bases not matched to a gene: 4. The CDR3 nucleotides are TGTGCCAGCAGTTTAGGGACAGGGAGACCCGGGGAGCTGTTTTTT. It codes for CASSLGTGRPGELFF.

This clonotype was counted at least ten times. The chain employs TRBV12-3 or TRBV12-4 and TRBJ2-7; weak D call: TRBD2 (6 bases). The V gene lost 3 bases and the J gene lost 3 bases, with 12 bases spanning the gap. The CDR3 length is 14 residues. The CDR3 here is CASSFERGNYEQYF. In DNA form, the CDR3 reads TGTGCCAGCAGTTTTGAACGGGGGAACTACGAGCAGTACTTC.

This clonotype has only a few counts. CDR3 DNA sequence: TGTGCCAGCAGCGGCCTAGCGGGAGTTGGGGAGACCCAGTACTTC. This gives the protein CASSGLAGVGETQYF. The chain combines TRBV14 with TRBJ2-5; 10 bases map to TRBD2. This CDR3 region has 15 residues. V lost 5 bases to trimming and J lost 5 bases; unmatched junction nucleotides: 8. CDR1 and CDR2 from the germline V gene are SGHDN and FVKESK.

This clonotype has a handful of counts. The DNA of the CDR3 is TGTGCCAGCAGTTTATTGGTGAACACCGGGGAGCTGTTTTTT. It translates to CASSLLVNTGELFF. The V gene is TRBV27, the J gene TRBJ2-2; the D is unclear. This CDR3 comprises 14 residues. Germline loops: CDR1 MNHEY, CDR2 SMNVEV (reference sequence). V was trimmed by 1 base and J by 1 base, leaving 4 bases between them.

V gene TRBV14 combines with J gene TRBJ2-7; D could derive from TRBD1 or TRBD2 (5 bases each). Germline assignment: CDR1 SGHDN and CDR2 FVKESK. Trimming removed 2 bases at V and 7 bases at J, with 18 bases between. This CDR3 is 15 amino acids long. CDR3 residues: CASSQWGSLIGEQYF. The CDR3 DNA is TGTGCCAGCAGCCAATGGGGGTCCCTCATAGGGGAGCAGTACTTC.

The chain recombines TRBV30 with TRBJ2-3, with 8 bases lining up with TRBD1. This CDR3 has 14 amino acids. The germline V gene has CDR1 GTSNPN and CDR2 SVGIG (reference sequence). V shed 0 bases, J shed 6 bases, and the junction held 5 bases outside the gene matches. CDR3 region: CAWSVRQGRDTQYF. CDR3 coding DNA: TGTGCCTGGAGTGTTCGACAGGGGAGGGATACGCAGTATTTT.

The CDR3 loop is CASGKTSGSYNEQFF. The CDR3 DNA sequence: TGTGCCAGCGGAAAGACTAGCGGGAGCTACAATGAGCAGTTCTTC. The V call is TRBV11-2, the J call TRBJ2-1, with 12 bases fitting TRBD2. V lost 8 bases, J lost 3 bases, and 5 bases stayed unmatched. The germline CDR1 and CDR2 sequences are SGHAT and FQNNGV. CDR3 length: 15 amino acids.

This clonotype was counted a few times. J is TRBJ1-1 and V is TRBV12-3 or TRBV12-4; D is unresolved. V lost 7 bases and J 8 bases, leaving 11 bases between the germline ends. The CDR3 is 11 amino acids. CDR3: CASTASSEAFF. For the CDR3, the DNA is TGTGCCAGCACAGCCAGTTCAGAAGCTTTCTTT.

This clonotype was seen repeatedly, ten times or more. J is TRBJ2-3 and V is TRBV20-1; unclear D gene. V was trimmed by 5 bases and J by 0 bases, leaving 6 bases between them. The CDR3 has 12 amino acids. The germline gives CDR1 DFQATT, CDR2 SNEGSKA (reference sequence). CDR3 in DNA: TGCAGTGCTGCTACTAGCACAGATACGCAGTATTTT. Protein: CSAATSTDTQYF.

This clonotype has a count of ten or more. This chain links TRBV29-1 with TRBJ2-1; 7 bases map to TRBD2. The V and J ends lost 1 base and 0 bases, in that order; junction bases with no gene match: 9. The germline V gene has CDR1 SQVTM and CDR2 ANQGSEA. This CDR3 has 17 amino acids. The CDR3: CSVEGLAADRSYNEQFF. In DNA form, the CDR3 reads TGCAGCGTTGAAGGCCTAGCGGCAGACCGCTCCTACAATGAGCAGTTCTTC.

The table lists this clonotype with a few counts. This rearrangement joins TRBV4-1 to TRBJ2-1, with 7 nucleotides matching TRBD2. CDR1 MGHRA and CDR2 YSYEKL come from the germline V gene. CDR3 length equals 16 residues. V shed 1 base and J 0 bases; nucleotides not matched to a gene: 3. The chain's CDR3 is CASSQALADSYNEQFF. CDR3 DNA sequence: TGCGCCAGCAGCCAAGCCCTAGCGGACTCCTACAATGAGCAGTTCTTC.

A few counts support this clonotype. This chain links TRBV15 with TRBJ1-3, with 11 bases that match TRBD1. CDR1 LNHNV and CDR2 YYDKDF come from the germline V gene (reference sequence). V was pared by 0 bases and J by 2 bases, with 3 bases of the junction left unmatched. The CDR3 spans 17 residues. The CDR3, as DNA: TGTGCCACCAGCAGAGACTTGGGACAGGGGGCTGGAAACACCATATATTTT. Translated: CATSRDLGQGAGNTIYF.

The table lists this clonotype with many counts. The chain joins TRBV6-2 or TRBV6-3 to TRBJ2-1; TRBD2 agrees at 14 bases. Trimming cost V 6 bases and J 4 bases; bases outside gene matches: 11. There are 18 residues in the CDR3. Germline lookup yields CDR1 MNHEY and CDR2 SVGEGT. The CDR3 nucleotides are TGTGCCAGCAGATCCTTAACCAGACTAGCGGGAGGGTACAATGAGCAGTTCTTC. Its translation is CASRSLTRLAGGYNEQFF.